The present TCR beta chain was sequenced within a study of blood T cells in healthy people across ages. This clonotype came up once. Next came a second PCR, run for about 7 to 12 cycles, which used a sample-barcoded 5' primer along with a J-beta primer mix. Each CDR3 protein is one row after TCRdb ran MiXCR on the 5' RACE reads. The table has 2 million or so distinct CDR3 sequences, around half seen once. There are 14 residues in the CDR3. The germline CDR1 and CDR2 sequences are MNHNS and SASEGT. V lost 6 bases to trimming and J lost 2 bases, with 10 bases between them. This chain joins TRBV6-1 and TRBJ1-4; the D gene is possibly TRBD1 (5 bases). The source is a woman between 35 and 50 years old in good health. Sequencing was carried out using blood. The CDR3 DNA reads TGTGCCAGCAGGAAGGGGTCGACTAATGAAAAACTGTTTTTT. Its protein is CASRKGSTNEKLFF.